This T cell receptor (beta chain) was obtained from a study of blood T cells in healthy people across ages. Next came a second PCR, run for 7 to 11 cycles, which used a sample-barcoded 5' primer along with a J-beta primer mix. From the 5' RACE reads, TCRdb called clonotypes with MiXCR, one entry per CDR3 protein. The data contain approximately 850,000 distinct CDR3 sequences, around 42% of them seen just once; the ten biggest clones take up nearly 20%. Trimming took 0 bases from V and 4 from J; bases not matched to a gene: 7. Germline CDR1 DFQATT, CDR2 SNEGSKA (reference sequence). This CDR3 is built from 15 residues.

This chain connects TRBV20-1 to TRBJ2-3; TRBD2 aligns across 7 bases. Sequences were obtained from blood. This TCR came from a man between 60 and 75 years old in good health. The CDR3: CSARDATSSPDTQYF. In nucleotides, the CDR3 is TGCAGTGCTAGAGATGCGACTAGCTCCCCAGATACGCAGTATTTT.